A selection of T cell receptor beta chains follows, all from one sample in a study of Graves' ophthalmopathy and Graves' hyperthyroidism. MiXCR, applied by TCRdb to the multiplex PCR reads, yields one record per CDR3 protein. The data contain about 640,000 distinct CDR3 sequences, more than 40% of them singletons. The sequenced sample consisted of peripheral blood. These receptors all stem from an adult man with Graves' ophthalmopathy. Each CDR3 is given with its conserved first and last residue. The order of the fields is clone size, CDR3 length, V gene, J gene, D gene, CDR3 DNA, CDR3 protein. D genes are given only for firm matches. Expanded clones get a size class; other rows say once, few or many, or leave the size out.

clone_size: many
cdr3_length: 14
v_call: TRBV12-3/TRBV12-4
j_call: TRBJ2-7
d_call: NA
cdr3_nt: TGTGCCAGCAGTATACGACAGGCCGTCTACGAGCAGTACTTC
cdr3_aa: CASSIRQAVYEQYF

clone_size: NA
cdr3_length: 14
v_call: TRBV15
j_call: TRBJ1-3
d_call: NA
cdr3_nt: TGTGCCACCAGCGGCTTACCGGGACTAAACACCATATATTTT
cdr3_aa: CATSGLPGLNTIYF

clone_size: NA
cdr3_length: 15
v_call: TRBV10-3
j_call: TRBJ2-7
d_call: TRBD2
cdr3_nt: TGTGCCAGCATCCTCACCGGGACTAGCGGATACGAGCAGTACTTC
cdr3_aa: CASILTGTSGYEQYF

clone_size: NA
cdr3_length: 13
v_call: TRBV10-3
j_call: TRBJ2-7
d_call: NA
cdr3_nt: TGTGCCATCAGGGAAACAGGGAGGGGGGAGCAGTACTTC
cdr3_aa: CAIRETGRGEQYF

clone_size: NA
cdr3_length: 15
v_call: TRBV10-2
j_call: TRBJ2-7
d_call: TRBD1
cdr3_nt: TGCGCCAGCAGTGAGTCACAGGGACAGTCCTACGAGCAGTACTTC
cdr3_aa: CASSESQGQSYEQYF

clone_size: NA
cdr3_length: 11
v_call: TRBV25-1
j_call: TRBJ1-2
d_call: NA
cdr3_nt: TGTGCTAGAGATGACAGGCCTGGCTACACCTTC
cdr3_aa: CARDDRPGYTF

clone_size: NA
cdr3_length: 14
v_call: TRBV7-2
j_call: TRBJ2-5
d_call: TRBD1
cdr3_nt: TGTGCCAGCAGCACAGGACAGGTTGGGGAGACCCAGTACTTC
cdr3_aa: CASSTGQVGETQYF

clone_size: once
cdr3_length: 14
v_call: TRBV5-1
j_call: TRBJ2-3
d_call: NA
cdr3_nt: TGCGCCAGCAGCTTCGAGGGAGAGGGATATGAGCAGTATTTT
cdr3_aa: CASSFEGEGYEQYF

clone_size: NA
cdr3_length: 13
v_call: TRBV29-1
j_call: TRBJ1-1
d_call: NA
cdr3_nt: TGCAGCGTTGAAGATGGCAGGAACACTGAAGCTTTCTTT
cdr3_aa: CSVEDGRNTEAFF

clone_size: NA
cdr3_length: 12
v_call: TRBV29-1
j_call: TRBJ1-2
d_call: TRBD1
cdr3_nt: TGCAGCGTTCGCGGACAGGACTATGGCTACACCTTC
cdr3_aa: CSVRGQDYGYTF

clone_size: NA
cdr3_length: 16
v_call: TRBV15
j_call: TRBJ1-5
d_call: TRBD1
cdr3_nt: TGTGCCACCAGCAGATTCTGGACAGGGGGTAATCAGCCCCAGCATTTT
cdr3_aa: CATSRFWTGGNQPQHF

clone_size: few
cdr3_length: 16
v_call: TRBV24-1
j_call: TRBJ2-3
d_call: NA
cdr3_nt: TGTGCCACCAGTGATTCCCCGACATGGACCACAGATACGCAGTATTTT
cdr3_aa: CATSDSPTWTTDTQYF

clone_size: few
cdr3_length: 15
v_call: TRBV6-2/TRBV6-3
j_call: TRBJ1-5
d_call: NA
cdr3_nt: TGTGCCAGCAGTTCCAACCCCCTCGGCAATCAGCCCCAGCATTTT
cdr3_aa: CASSSNPLGNQPQHF

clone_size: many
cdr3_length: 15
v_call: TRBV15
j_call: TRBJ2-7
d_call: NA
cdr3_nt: TGTGCCACCAGCAGAGACGGTCGGGGTCTCGACGAGCAGTACTTC
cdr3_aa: CATSRDGRGLDEQYF

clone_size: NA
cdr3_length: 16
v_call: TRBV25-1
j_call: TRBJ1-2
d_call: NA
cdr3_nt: TGTGCCAGCAGTGCTAGAGGAGGCCAGGTCAGCTATGGCTACACCTTC
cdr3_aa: CASSARGGQVSYGYTF

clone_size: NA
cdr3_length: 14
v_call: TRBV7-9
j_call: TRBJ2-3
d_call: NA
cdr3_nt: TGTGCCAGCAGCCCCGGGATCAGCACAGATACGCAGTATTTT
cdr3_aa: CASSPGISTDTQYF

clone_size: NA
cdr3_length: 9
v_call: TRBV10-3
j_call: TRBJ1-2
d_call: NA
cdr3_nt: TGTGCCAGCAGCCATGGCTACACCTTC
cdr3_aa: CASSHGYTF

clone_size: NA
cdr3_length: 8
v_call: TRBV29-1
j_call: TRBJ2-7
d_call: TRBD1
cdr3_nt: TGCGGTGGACAGGGGCAGTACTTC
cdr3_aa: CGGQGQYF

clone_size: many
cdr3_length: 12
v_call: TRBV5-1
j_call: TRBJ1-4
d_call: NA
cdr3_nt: TGCGCCAGCAGCATCGCAGGTGAAGGACTGTTTTTT
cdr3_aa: CASSIAGEGLFF

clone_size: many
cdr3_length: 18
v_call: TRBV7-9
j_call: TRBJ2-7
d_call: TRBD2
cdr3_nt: TGTGCCAGCAACACCGGTTCGGGACTAGCGGGAGTGTTCCACGAGCAGTACTTC
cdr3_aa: CASNTGSGLAGVFHEQYF

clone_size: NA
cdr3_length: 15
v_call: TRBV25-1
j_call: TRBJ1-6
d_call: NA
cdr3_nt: TGTGCCAACAGCCCACGTTCGGGGGAGGGATCACCCCTCCACTTT
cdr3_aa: CANSPRSGEGSPLHF

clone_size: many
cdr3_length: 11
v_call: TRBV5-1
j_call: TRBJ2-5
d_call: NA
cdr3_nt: TGCGCCAGCAGCTTGGATACCTGGCGGTACTTC
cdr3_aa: CASSLDTWRYF

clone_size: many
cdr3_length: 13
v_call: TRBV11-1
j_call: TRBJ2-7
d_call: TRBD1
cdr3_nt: TGTGCCAGCAGCTGGACAGGGGCCCACGAGCAGTACTTC
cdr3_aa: CASSWTGAHEQYF

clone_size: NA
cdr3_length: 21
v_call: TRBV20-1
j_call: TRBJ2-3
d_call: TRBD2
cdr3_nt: TGCAGTGCTAGAGATTTGGGGACTAGCGGGAGGTGGATTATCGGCACAGATACGCAGTATTTT
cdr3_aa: CSARDLGTSGRWIIGTDTQYF

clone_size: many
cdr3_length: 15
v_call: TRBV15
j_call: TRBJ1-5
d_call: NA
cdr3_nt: TGTGCCACCAGCAGGGAGGACCGGGATAGCGGGCCCCAGCATTTT
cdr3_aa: CATSREDRDSGPQHF

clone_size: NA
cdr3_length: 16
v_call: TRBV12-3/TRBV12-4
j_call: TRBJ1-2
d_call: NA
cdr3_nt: TGTGCCAGCAGCCAAGATTACTCCAGGGGAAAACGTGGCTACACCTTC
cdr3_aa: CASSQDYSRGKRGYTF

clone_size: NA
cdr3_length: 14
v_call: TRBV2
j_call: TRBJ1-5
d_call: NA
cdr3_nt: TGTGCCAGCAGTGGGGGGCAGGGGAAACAGCCCCAGCATTTT
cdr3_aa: CASSGGQGKQPQHF